This TCR beta chain was obtained from a study of shared clonotypes between healthy human individuals. V was clipped by 7 bases and J by 2 bases; unmatched bases: 9. Germline CDR1 and CDR2: SGHRS and YFSETQ. The CDR3 consists of 16 residues. Produced via immunoSEQ multiplex PCR; TCRdb's table is partial and in-frame only. This table has under 1,100,000 clones, around 74% appearing once. A note on this clone: Its matching antigen is unknown.

Findings of the study overall: A generally larger estimated richness was seen in naive subsets than in memory subsets.

This TCR came from a man aged 18 to 29 in good health. Sequences were obtained from memory CD4+ T cells sorted from blood. Indicated subset: CD45RA-negative fraction. The V and J genes are TRBV5-1 and TRBJ2-7, with 13 positions matching TRBD2. In nucleotides, the CDR3 is TGCGCCAGCGGGCCGGGACTAGCGGGAACAACCTACGAGCAGTACTTC. It yields the protein CASGPGLAGTTYEQYF.